This note documents a single T cell receptor beta chain sequence. Antigen: not known. The data stem from a study of regulatory T cells in long-lasting Graves disease. The time point is: persistent/refractory GD, antithyroid drugs over 5 years with positive TRAb. PBMCs provided the RNA from which the TCR library was made. Overall study results and limits: Persistent disease exhibited a predilection for TRBV28, TRBJ1-2 and TRBJ2-5.

Per germline, CDR1 MNHEY and CDR2 SVGEGT. Trimming removed 6 bases from V and 7 bases from J; junction bases left unmatched: 11. The CDR3 is 16 amino acids. iRepertoire HTBI primers and Arm-PCR of CDR3 regions built TCR beta libraries. Each CDR3 protein is one row after TCRdb ran MiXCR on the multiplex PCR reads. The data show a few hundred thousand distinct CDR3 sequences, roughly 21% seen once. The sequence was collected from a female donor with Graves disease. The chain links TRBV6-2 or TRBV6-3 to TRBJ1-6; 8 bases are shared with TRBD1. Sequenced material: peripheral blood mononuclear cells (PBMCs), taken when the disease was refractory, from a patient treated with antithyroid drugs. The CDR3 nucleotides are TGTGCCAGCAGCTCAGGGGGCACCTCGGGGAATTCACCCCTCCACTTT. This translates into CASSSGGTSGNSPLHF.